One and the same sample provided the 30 T cell receptor beta chains below, sequenced in a study of blood T cell repertoires in COVID-19. The repertoire was sequenced with immunoSEQ multiplex PCR; TCRdb's copy has only in-frame clones and lacks some. The sample has 270,000 or so clones; over 85% are singletons. Sequenced material: peripheral blood. Receptor source: a woman aged 25 to 45 with COVID-19, enrolled during active disease.

This chain links TRBV18 with TRBJ1-2; 8 bases are a match to TRBD1. CDR3 length equals 13 residues. Germline assignment: CDR1 KGHSH and CDR2 LQKENI. Trimming at V came to 1 base and at J to 6 bases, leaving 1 base not matched to a gene. The CDR3 region has the DNA TGTGCCAGCTCACCACTGGACAGGGATGGCTACACCTTC. It is translated as CASSPLDRDGYTF.

The chain combines TRBV5-1 with TRBJ1-3; D gene ambiguous. Germline V gene data show CDR1 as SGHRS and CDR2 as YFSETQ. CDR3 size: 17 residues. V lost 1 base, J lost 4 bases, and 18 bases lay in between. CDR3 in DNA: TGCGCCAGCAGCTTGACCAGTCTAGAGGCGGGCGGAAACACCATATATTTT. It encodes CASSLTSLEAGGNTIYF.

The CDR3 reads CASSFWQYNEQFF. Written as DNA, the CDR3 is TGTGCCAGCAGTTTCTGGCAGTACAATGAGCAGTTCTTC. The chain uses TRBV12-3 or TRBV12-4 and TRBJ2-1; D is uncertain. CDR3 length equals 13 residues. Trimming left V 3 bases short and J 4 bases short, with 7 bases between.

The chain carries TRBV5-6 and TRBJ2-5, with 10 bases matching TRBD2. Germline-derived CDR1 and CDR2 are SGHDT and YYEEEE. V shed 3 bases, J shed 2 bases, and the junction held 10 bases outside the gene matches. The CDR3 is made up of 17 amino acids. The CDR3 nucleotides read TGTGCCAGCAGCTACAAGCGGGGGGGCGCCTATCAAGAGACCCAGTACTTC. Encoded protein: CASSYKRGGAYQETQYF.

On this clone itself: Distinct nucleotide sequences in the sample also encode this CDR3. This rearrangement joins TRBV27 to TRBJ2-7; tentative D call: TRBD2 (5 bases). Trimming cost V 5 bases and J 1 base, with 6 bases left between them. Germline loops: CDR1 MNHEY, CDR2 SMNVEV (reference sequence). The CDR3 is made up of 12 amino acids. The CDR3 spells CASSRGSYEQYF. The CDR3 bases are TGTGCCAGCAGTCGGGGATCCTACGAGCAGTACTTC.

This chain links TRBV4-2 with TRBJ1-3; tentative D call: TRBD1 (6 bases). V lost 0 bases to trimming and J lost 0 bases, with 9 bases between them. Germline-derived CDR1 and CDR2 are LGHNA and YNFKEQ. This CDR3 is 16 amino acids long. The CDR3 sequence is CASSQEARGSGNTIYF. CDR3 DNA: TGTGCCAGCAGCCAAGAGGCCAGGGGCTCTGGAAACACCATATATTTT.

V usage is TRBV3-1 (or the pseudogene TRBV3-2) and J usage is TRBJ2-1; D perhaps matches TRBD2 (6 bases). This CDR3 has 12 amino acids. Germline-derived CDR1 and CDR2 are LGHDT and YNNKEL (reference sequence). Deletions cut 3 bases from V and 6 bases from J, with 6 bases between. The CDR3 region is CASSQGGNEQFF. CDR3 bases: TGTGCCAGCAGCCAGGGGGGCAATGAGCAGTTCTTC.

V is TRBV10-1 and J is TRBJ2-4, with a possible D match to TRBD1 (7 bases). Germline assignment: CDR1 WNHNN and CDR2 SYGVQD (reference sequence). The CDR3 contains 14 residues. Trimming cost V 2 bases and J 7 bases, with 12 bases left between them. CDR3 in DNA: TGCGCCAGCAGTGAGGATCCAGGGGGGAACATTCAGTACTTC. Translating gives CASSEDPGGNIQYF.

This clone came up once. The rearrangement uses TRBV19 and TRBJ2-2, with D possibly matching TRBD2 (6 bases). The CDR3 is made up of 14 amino acids. V shed 7 bases and J shed 5 bases, with 14 bases lying between them. Per germline, CDR1 LNHDA and CDR2 SQIVND (reference sequence). The chain's CDR3 is CASKEGRDTGELFF. The CDR3 nucleotides read TGTGCCAGTAAGGAGGGCAGGGATACCGGGGAGCTGTTTTTT.

This clone was counted a single time. The chain combines TRBV28 with TRBJ2-7; 10 nucleotides line up with TRBD1. The germline CDR1 and CDR2 sequences are MDHEN and SYDVKM. The CDR3 is 15 amino acids. Trimming cost V 4 bases and J 4 bases; bases outside gene matches: 7. The CDR3 region has the DNA TGTGCCAGCAGTTCCCCCGGGACAGGGGTGTACGAGCAGTACTTC. This encodes CASSSPGTGVYEQYF.

The V call is TRBV7-9, the J call TRBJ1-6; D might be TRBD1 (5 bases). V was cut by 1 base and J by 8 bases, with 15 bases left in between. This CDR3 contains 16 residues. Germline V lookup: CDR1 SEHNR, CDR2 FQNEAQ (reference sequence). The CDR3 region is CASSLGGRGLDSPLHF. CDR3 nucleotide sequence: TGTGCCAGCAGCTTAGGAGGGAGGGGCTTGGATTCACCCCTCCACTTT.

The chain is built from TRBV15 and TRBJ1-5; weak D call: TRBD1 (5 bases). The CDR3 extends over 19 amino acids. CDR1 and CDR2 from the germline V gene are LNHNV and YYDKDF (reference sequence). Trimming stripped 3 bases from V and 0 bases from J, with 21 bases between. CDR3 region: CATSSAPGRDSYSNQPQHF. The CDR3 coding sequence is TGTGCCACCAGCAGTGCCCCGGGAAGGGACTCTTATAGCAATCAGCCCCAGCATTTT.

The rearrangement uses TRBV20-1 and TRBJ2-1, with D possibly TRBD2 on 6 matching bases. Trimming shortened V by 3 bases and J by 7 bases, and 16 bases separated the two germline ends. CDR3 length: 14 amino acids. The germline V gene has CDR1 DFQATT and CDR2 SNEGSKA (reference sequence). The CDR3 nucleotides are TGCAGTGCTAGTAGGCGGGGTGGTGAAAATGAGCAGTTCTTC. This codes for CSASRRGGENEQFF.

J is TRBJ2-5 and V is TRBV14; D possibly corresponds to TRBD1 (5 bases). CDR1 is SGHDN, CDR2 FVKESK, per germline. The CDR3 runs to 14 residues. V was trimmed by 4 bases and J by 2 bases, leaving 11 bases between them. The CDR3 DNA is TGTGCCAGCAGCCGCAGGGCCGTACAAGAGACCCAGTACTTC. This encodes CASSRRAVQETQYF. The full variable domain, in which reference TRBV14 and TRBJ2-5 provide the parts outside the CDR3, is EAGVTQFPSHSVIEKGQTVTLRCDPISGHDNLYWYRRVMGKEIKFLLHFVKESKQDESGMPNNRFLAERTGGTYSTLKVQPAELEDSGVYFCASSRRAVQETQYFGPGTRLLVL.

The gene calls are TRBV20-1 and TRBJ2-7, with D uncertain. The V gene lost 3 bases and the J gene lost 1 base, with 16 bases spanning the gap. The CDR3 contains 15 residues. CDR1 is DFQATT, CDR2 SNEGSKA, per germline (reference sequence). The CDR3 loop is CSASNPQSFSYEQYF. In DNA form, the CDR3 reads TGCAGTGCTAGTAACCCACAGTCCTTTTCCTACGAGCAGTACTTC.

This clone was detected only a few times. The chain couples TRBV2 to TRBJ1-5; 11 bases map to TRBD1. The CDR3 has 15 amino acids. From germline, CDR1 is SNHLY and CDR2 FYNNEI. Trimming took 8 bases from V and 6 from J; bases not matched to a gene: 9. CDR3 residues: CASCLGQGARQPQHF. The CDR3 DNA follows: TGTGCCAGCTGCCTCGGACAGGGGGCGCGTCAGCCCCAGCATTTT.

The chain carries TRBV5-1 and TRBJ1-1, with 7 bases that match TRBD1. Looked up from germline, CDR1 is SGHRS and CDR2 is YFSETQ. The V segment lost 6 bases and the J segment 2 bases; nucleotides outside the gene matches: 10. CDR3 length: 15 residues. This chain's CDR3 is CASNVQGMGNTEAFF. The CDR3 nucleotides are TGCGCCAGCAACGTACAGGGGATGGGAAACACTGAAGCTTTCTTT.

Only one count was recorded for this clone. The chain links TRBV7-2 to TRBJ2-5; 9 nucleotides agree with TRBD1. There are 16 residues in the CDR3. Germline V CDR1 and CDR2: SGHTA, FQGNSA. V gave up 1 base and J gave up 5 bases; unmatched junction bases: 8. The CDR3 protein is CASSLGGQGPRETQYF. CDR3 in DNA: TGTGCCAGCAGCTTAGGGGGACAGGGTCCAAGGGAGACCCAGTACTTC.

This chain uses TRBV3-1 (or the pseudogene TRBV3-2) with TRBJ1-2, with 7 bases fitting TRBD1. In germline, CDR1 is LGHDT, CDR2 YNNKEL (reference sequence). The CDR3 extends over 14 amino acids. V gave up 4 bases and J gave up 2 bases; unmatched junction bases: 4. The DNA of the CDR3 is TGTGCCAGCAGCCCCGACAGGGCAAACTATGGCTACACCTTC. As protein: CASSPDRANYGYTF.

This clone has just one count. The J gene is TRBJ2-7, the V gene TRBV27, with D hard to call. Germline assignment: CDR1 MNHEY and CDR2 SMNVEV (reference sequence). The CDR3 contains 13 residues. Trimming pared 4 bases from V and 3 bases from J, leaving 10 bases between. The CDR3 protein is CASSSLNSYEQYF. CDR3 nucleotides: TGTGCCAGCAGTTCTCTTAACAGCTACGAGCAGTACTTC.

The chain joins TRBV14 to TRBJ1-2; perhaps TRBD1 as D (6 bases). The length of the CDR3 is 14 residues. Germline V gives CDR1 SGHDN, CDR2 FVKESK. Trimming left V 6 bases short and J 3 bases short, with 14 bases between. The CDR3 is CASSPTGNYYGYTF. The CDR3 DNA sequence: TGTGCCAGCAGTCCTACAGGGAATTACTATGGCTACACCTTC.

The rearrangement joins TRBV6-1 to TRBJ2-4, with 8 bases lining up with TRBD2. The germline V gene encodes CDR1 MNHNS and CDR2 SASEGT. With 7 bases clipped from V and 0 bases from J, the junction kept 8 bases outside the gene matches. The CDR3 is made up of 16 amino acids. The CDR3 bases are TGTGCCAGCATTGACGGCGGGGGGTTAGCCAAAAACATTCAGTACTTC. Translation gives CASIDGGGLAKNIQYF.

The chain couples TRBV5-6 to TRBJ1-3, with 7 bases matching TRBD1. The germline CDR1 and CDR2 sequences are SGHDT and YYEEEE. This CDR3 region has 18 residues. Trimming took 0 bases from V and 2 from J; bases not matched to a gene: 11. The CDR3 bases are TGTGCCAGCAGCTTGGACCTAGTGGGACAGTTACCTGGAAACACCATATATTTT. Translated, it gives CASSLDLVGQLPGNTIYF.

CDR3 amino acids: CASSQRTGVTIEQFF. The CDR3 nucleotides are TGTGCCAGCAGCCAGCGGACAGGTGTTACTATTGAGCAGTTCTTC. The chain employs TRBV5-4 and TRBJ2-1, with 7 bases matching TRBD1. Germline loops: CDR1 SGHNT, CDR2 YYREEE (reference sequence). The CDR3 totals 15 residues. Trimming at V came to 4 bases and at J to 9 bases, leaving 13 bases not matched to a gene. Full variable domain (remainder filled in from reference TRBV5-4 and TRBJ2-1): ETGVTQSPTHLIKTRGQQVTLRCSSQSGHNTVSWYQQALGQGPQFIFQYYREEENGRGNFPPRFSGLQFPNYSSELNVNALELDDSALYLCASSQRTGVTIEQFFGPGTRLTVL.

The rearrangement uses TRBV7-9 and TRBJ2-5, with TRBD1 identical over 9 bases. Trimming at V came to 6 bases and at J to 5 bases, leaving 19 bases not matched to a gene. The CDR3 spans 18 residues. Germline CDR1 SEHNR, CDR2 FQNEAQ (reference sequence). In DNA form, the CDR3 reads TGTGCCAGCAGACCGGGAGTTGGTAGGGACAGGGATTTGGAGACCCAGTACTTC. Its protein is CASRPGVGRDRDLETQYF. Combining the CDR3 with reference TRBV7-9 and TRBJ2-5 gives the whole variable domain DTGVSQNPRHKITKRGQNVTFRCDPISEHNRLYWYRQTLGQGPEFLTYFQNEAQLEKSRLLSDRFSAERPKGSFSTLEIQRTEQGDSAMYLCASRPGVGRDRDLETQYFGPGTRLLVL.

This clone showed up just once. The sample holds other DNA sequences that translate to the same CDR3. This rearrangement joins TRBV5-6 to TRBJ1-5; 8 nucleotides line up with TRBD1. V shed 2 bases, J shed 1 base, and the junction held 2 bases outside the gene matches. The V gene's germline CDR1 is SGHDT and CDR2 YYEEEE. There are 15 residues in the CDR3. CDR3 nucleotides: TGTGCCAGCAGCTTAGGACAGGGCAGCAATCAGCCCCAGCATTTT. Amino acid sequence: CASSLGQGSNQPQHF.

This sequence joins TRBV10-3 and TRBJ2-1; 9 positions agree with TRBD2. Germline lookup yields CDR1 ENHRY and CDR2 SYGVKD. V shed 10 bases and J 8 bases; nucleotides not matched to a gene: 9. The CDR3 runs 13 residues. CDR3 amino acids: CATEAGGDDEQFF. The CDR3 coding sequence is TGTGCCACGGAAGCGGGGGGTGATGATGAGCAGTTCTTC.

This chain connects TRBV6-5 to TRBJ1-2, with TRBD1 matching 8 bases. The ends lost 4 bases at V and 1 base at J; junction bases unmatched: 8. From germline, CDR1 is MNHEY and CDR2 SVGAGI. There are 16 residues in the CDR3. CDR3 bases: TGTGCCAGCAGTTCCAAAAGGACAGGGAATAACTATGGCTACACCTTC. It encodes CASSSKRTGNNYGYTF.

V and J are TRBV28 and TRBJ2-3; 13 positions agree with TRBD2. Trimming took 6 bases from V and 3 from J; bases not matched to a gene: 9. CDR1 MDHEN and CDR2 SYDVKM come from the germline V gene. This CDR3 is built from 17 residues. The CDR3 reads CASSPQTSGGTTDTQYF. The CDR3 nucleotides read TGTGCCAGCAGCCCGCAGACTAGCGGGGGGACGACAGATACGCAGTATTTT.

Only one count was recorded for this clone. This sequence joins TRBV5-6 and TRBJ1-1; D possibly corresponds to TRBD1 (6 bases). Between the trimmed V and J ends, which lost 0 bases and 5 bases, there was a span of 20 bases. Germline assignment: CDR1 SGHDT and CDR2 YYEEEE. CDR3 size: 17 residues. CDR3: CASSLDRTGLDSTEAFF. The DNA for the CDR3 is TGTGCCAGCAGCTTGGACCGCACAGGGTTGGATAGTACTGAAGCTTTCTTT.